The source of this T cell receptor (beta chain) is a study of blood T cell repertoires in COVID-19. Across the whole study: Some COVID-19 samples were acute and others convalescent; all came from the United States, Italy and Spain. T cells, B-cell-depleted T cells, or PBMCs supplied cDNA or gDNA.

In the study's own analysis: Amplified reference gene primers provided the basis for estimating nucleated cell counts. Method: immunoSEQ multiplex PCR; TCRdb's copy keeps in-frame clones and lacks some. From that table come the V and J calls and clone size; the DNA was used to work out D and trimming. The sample has under 250,000 clones, around 86% seen once. This CDR3 is 13 amino acids long. V was pared by 1 base and J by 5 bases, with 6 bases between. Germline lookup yields CDR1 SGHNT and CDR2 YENEEA. The sequence was obtained from a woman aged 60-70 years who had recovered from COVID-19. The chain couples TRBV11-3 to TRBJ2-1, with no clear D. The sample taken for sequencing was peripheral blood. DNA for the CDR3: TGTGCCAGCAGCTTAGGGAGCCACAATGAGCAGTTCTTC. This codes for CASSLGSHNEQFF.